One T cell receptor (beta chain) is described in this entry. The specificity of this receptor is unknown. Base qualities are not provided; no much larger clone lies one nucleotide away. For every cfDNA sample, a fixed 40 ng of plasma cell-free DNA was loaded. Following the manufacturer instructions, the immunoSEQ TCRb Assay kit was used to amplify TCR beta CDR3 sequences from genomic DNA. The KAPA Library Quantification Kit for Illumina platforms was used to quantify the pooled libraries by qPCR. Sequencing of the pooled libraries was done on an Illumina NextSeq 500, with clustering at roughly 0.6-1.1 pM. Per the authors' processing: The TCR data were analyzed using immunoSEQ ANALYZER and the R LymphoSeq package. A rearrangement efficiency score was calculated as productive divided by the sum of productive and non-productive CDR3 sequences. Within each patient, timepoints were compared pairwise for clonality, measured with the Gini coefficient, and for diversity, measured with the Renyi index at alpha=1. In LymphoSeq, clonal relatedness was computed using an edit distance of 3, and repertoire similarity was computed using the Bhattacharyya coefficient. To classify response, a linear discriminant analysis based on week-3 changes in clonality and diversity was built with the R MASS and caret packages. TCRdb limited this immuneACCESS table to in-frame rearrangements with V and J called. A share of clones is missing; checked studies link under half to unresolved V genes, and the rest is unexplained. The V and J calls and the clone size are those of that table, but D and trimming were determined from the DNA. Recorded for this sample are 6,300 or so clones; about 90% of them occurred a single time. In total, the top ten clones hold 12% of the sample.

This record belongs to a study of blood T cell dynamics during melanoma immunotherapy (dated by TCRdb to about 2020). Some background on the complete study: All patients had metastatic melanoma and were given first-line pembrolizumab or nivolumab plus ipilimumab as standard of care in the United Kingdom. To find early correlates of response, the study profiled the peripheral T cell receptor repertoires of patients with metastatic melanoma both before and after one cycle of checkpoint inhibitor therapy. A training cohort was formed from consecutive patients, and a further independent group of patients from the same centre was pooled into an external validation set.

There are 19 amino acids in the CDR3, from cysteine to phenylalanine inclusive. Just the 57-base CDR3 DNA is kept, in frame starting at base 1. The germline V gene provides CDR1 SGDLS and CDR2 YYNGEE. The germline V end is reduced by 0 bases and the J end by 0 bases; junction bases left unmatched: 12. Interpreted using the paper, the time point label stands for: pre-treatment baseline. Blood was sampled before treatment (T0) and at week 3 (W3), after the first cycle of checkpoint blockade. Except for two patients with rapid clinical progression, response was assessed 12 weeks after the first infusion by RECIST 1.1; disease control meant complete response, partial response or stable disease. Any patient who had received prior systemic cancer treatment, was on concomitant immunosuppressant therapy or had synchronous other active malignancies was excluded. Bulk PBMC and plasma cell-free DNA were both sequenced for TCR beta so that circulating cells and T cell turnover could be tracked.

Overall results and qualifications from the work: Whether the T cell clones behind the repertoire changes were melanoma-specific or instead reflected general immune activation was something the study could not determine. The relatively small sample size was recognized as a factor that could limit how well the results generalize. A rise in the change in cfDNA rearrangement efficiency score from T0 to W3 was seen in patients achieving disease control but not in progressors, suggesting increased peripheral T cell turnover.

This clonotype originated in a human donor with melanoma. The sequencing here drew on cell-free DNA from blood, taken from a patient treated with checkpoint blockade. In light of the paper, this sample's cell subset or site label describes: plasma cell-free DNA. The rearranged segments are TRBV9 and TRBJ2-3, and 8 bases in between align with TRBD2. The CDR3: CASSVVLGGGRPSTDTQYF. The DNA sequence is given as TGTGCCAGCAGCGTAGTATTGGGCGGGGGGAGACCTAGCACAGATACGCAGTATTTT.